These 17 T cell receptor beta chains share one sample of origin, sequenced in a study of OX40 agonist ivuxolimab in advanced cancers. Here immunoSEQ multiplex PCR was the method, and the copy in TCRdb shows in-frame clones only, minus some. The sample lists tens of thousands of clones, approximately 90% seen once, with about 6% in the top ten. This sample comprised CD4+ or CD8+ T cells sorted from blood, obtained in a trial of the OX40 agonist ivuxolimab. The receptor set was obtained from an adult with an advanced solid tumor such as melanoma, head and neck, liver or kidney cancer.

The chain links TRBV7-3 to TRBJ2-3; either TRBD1 or TRBD2 may supply D (6 bases each). The CDR3 contains 15 residues. Trimming cost V 0 bases and J 3 bases, with 10 bases left between them. CDR1 SGHTA and CDR2 FQGTGA come from the germline V gene. This chain's CDR3 is CASSLTGGWTDTQYF. The CDR3 region has the DNA TGTGCCAGCAGCTTAACGGGGGGCTGGACAGATACGCAGTATTTT.

This chain connects TRBV5-8 to TRBJ2-1; 9 nucleotides align to TRBD2. Germline trimming cut 2 bases from V and 4 bases from J; bases unmatched to any gene: 4. The CDR3 contains 15 residues. Germline CDR1 is SGHTS and CDR2 is YDEGEE. CDR3: CASSFRLAEYNEQFF. DNA of the CDR3: TGTGCCAGCAGCTTTCGACTAGCGGAATACAATGAGCAGTTCTTC. The full variable domain, in which reference TRBV5-8 and TRBJ2-1 provide the parts outside the CDR3, is EAGVTQSPTHLIKTRGQQATLRCSPISGHTSVYWYQQALGLGLQFLLWYDEGEERNRGNFPPRFSGRQFPNYSSELNVNALELEDSALYLCASSFRLAEYNEQFFGPGTRLTVL.

The rearrangement joins TRBV6-5 to TRBJ2-5, with D maybe TRBD2 (6 bases). In germline, CDR1 is MNHEY, CDR2 SVGAGI. Trimming shortened V by 7 bases and J by 1 base, and 16 bases separated the two germline ends. This CDR3 is built from 15 residues. CDR3 bases: TGTGCCAGCATCGAGTACGGGGGTCCCCAAGAGACCCAGTACTTC. Translating gives CASIEYGGPQETQYF.

V and J are TRBV19 and TRBJ1-1; D is unclear. Germline V gene sequence: CDR1 LNHDA, CDR2 SQIVND (reference sequence). Trimming left V 6 bases short and J 11 bases short, with 16 bases between. The CDR3 is made up of 12 amino acids. This chain's CDR3 is CASSVPVAGAFF. The CDR3 coding sequence is TGTGCCAGTAGCGTGCCAGTAGCGGGGGCTTTCTTT.

The V call is TRBV5-1, the J call TRBJ2-7; TRBD1 aligns across 7 bases. Germline CDR1 and CDR2: SGHRS and YFSETQ. Trimming cost V 4 bases and J 3 bases; bases outside gene matches: 13. The CDR3 contains 16 residues. In DNA, the CDR3 is TGCGCCAGCAGCCCCCATAACAGGGGTGATAGCTACGAGCAGTACTTC. Protein: CASSPHNRGDSYEQYF.

This clone was observed a single time. The chain recombines TRBV29-1 with TRBJ2-7, with TRBD2 as a possible D gene (5 bases). From germline, CDR1 is SQVTM and CDR2 ANQGSEA. The CDR3 runs to 12 residues. Trimming left V 7 bases short and J 2 bases short, with 12 bases between. CDR3 DNA: TGCAGCGCCGCGGGTGACACCTACGAGCAGTACTTC. This codes for CSAAGDTYEQYF.

This chain joins TRBV7-2 and TRBJ2-7; D may be TRBD1 or TRBD2 (6 bases each). CDR1 and CDR2 from the germline V gene are SGHTA and FQGNSA. V dropped 3 bases and J dropped 3 bases, with 15 bases sitting between them. CDR3 length equals 15 residues. The CDR3 is CASSFFPGANYEQYF. The DNA for the CDR3 is TGTGCCAGCAGCTTTTTCCCGGGGGCTAACTACGAGCAGTACTTC.

The chain recombines TRBV11-2 with TRBJ1-1; D possibly corresponds to TRBD1 (5 bases). Germline CDR1 SGHAT, CDR2 FQNNGV. Trimming took off 5 bases at V and 5 bases at J, with 18 bases between the two ends. The CDR3 extends over 15 amino acids. CDR3 region: CASSLGHSSGTEAFF. As DNA, the CDR3 is TGTGCCAGCAGCCTTGGACACTCCAGCGGGACTGAAGCTTTCTTT.

The chain joins TRBV2 to TRBJ1-1; TRBD1 might be the D (6 bases). The CDR3 runs 13 residues. CDR1 and CDR2 (germline): SNHLY, FYNNEI. Trimming left V 6 bases short and J 1 base short, with 9 bases between. The CDR3 here is CASREGGNTEAFF. In DNA, the CDR3 is TGTGCCAGCAGGGAGGGGGGGAACACTGAAGCTTTCTTT. The whole variable domain, filled in from reference TRBV2 and TRBJ1-1, reads EPEVTQTPSHQVTQMGQEVILRCVPISNHLYFYWYRQILGQKVEFLVSFYNNEISEKSEIFDDQFSVERPDGSNFTLKIRSTKLEDSAMYFCASREGGNTEAFFGQGTRLTVV.

The chain couples TRBV29-1 to TRBJ2-7; TRBD1 matches 9 bases. The CDR3 spans 14 residues. Germline V gene sequence: CDR1 SQVTM, CDR2 ANQGSEA. With 5 bases clipped from V and 6 bases from J, the junction kept 11 bases outside the gene matches. This chain's CDR3 is CSVFFRDRDREQYF. The CDR3 nucleotides are TGCAGCGTTTTCTTCCGGGACAGGGATCGCGAGCAGTACTTC.

The chain carries TRBV9 and TRBJ2-3, with D tentatively TRBD2 (6 bases). This CDR3 has 15 amino acids. Per germline, CDR1 SGDLS and CDR2 YYNGEE. The germline V and J ends were trimmed by 2 bases and 6 bases, with 16 bases remaining between them. The CDR3 region is CASSVAGQGLDTQYF. The CDR3 coding sequence is TGTGCCAGCAGCGTGGCGGGGCAGGGTTTGGATACGCAGTATTTT.

This chain links TRBV11-2 with TRBJ2-7, with 11 bases identical to TRBD2. The CDR3 sequence is 16 residues long. Germline CDR1 SGHAT, CDR2 FQNNGV. V shed 4 bases, J shed 0 bases, and the junction held 5 bases outside the gene matches. CDR3 amino acids: CASSSETSGSSYEQYF. The CDR3 DNA is TGTGCCAGCAGCTCCGAAACTAGCGGGAGCTCCTACGAGCAGTACTTC.

J is TRBJ1-3 and V is TRBV15, with D possibly TRBD1 on 5 matching bases. Germline assignment: CDR1 LNHNV and CDR2 YYDKDF (reference sequence). CDR3 size: 17 residues. The V gene lost 0 bases and the J gene lost 3 bases, with 15 bases spanning the gap. The CDR3 region has the DNA TGTGCCACCAGCAGAGATATAGCAGGGACTCATGGAAACACCATATATTTT. Its protein is CATSRDIAGTHGNTIYF.

The chain links TRBV9 to TRBJ2-3, with D perhaps TRBD2 (5 bases). Germline V CDR1 and CDR2: SGDLS, YYNGEE. V was shortened by 4 bases and J by 5 bases, with 17 bases between the two germline ends. CDR3 length: 15 residues. The CDR3 loop reads CASSLAGLAGDTQYF. The CDR3 DNA is TGTGCCAGCAGCCTAGCAGGCCTAGCTGGAGATACGCAGTATTTT.

The chain employs TRBV7-9 and TRBJ2-5; the match to TRBD2 covers 9 bases. CDR3 length: 14 residues. Trimming took 6 bases from V and 3 from J; bases not matched to a gene: 5. The germline V gene has CDR1 SEHNR and CDR2 FQNEAQ (reference sequence). The CDR3 region is CASRSGRREETQYF. CDR3 DNA: TGTGCCAGCAGAAGCGGGAGGAGGGAAGAGACCCAGTACTTC.

This chain connects TRBV27 to TRBJ2-7; the match to TRBD1 covers 7 bases. V was pared by 5 bases and J by 5 bases, with 15 bases of the junction left unmatched. Germline-derived CDR1 and CDR2 are MNHEY and SMNVEV (reference sequence). This CDR3 has 16 residues. CDR3 protein: CASSPDPQGIRHEQYF. CDR3 DNA sequence: TGTGCCAGCAGTCCGGACCCACAGGGGATCCGCCACGAGCAGTACTTC.

J is TRBJ2-2 and V is TRBV19; 10 bases are shared with TRBD2. CDR1 and CDR2 (germline): LNHDA, SQIVND (reference sequence). Trimming took 4 bases from V and 6 from J; bases not matched to a gene: 11. This CDR3 contains 17 residues. The CDR3, as DNA: TGTGCCAGTAGTAGAAACAGAGACAGCGGGAGGGCCGGGGAGCTGTTTTTT. Translated: CASSRNRDSGRAGELFF.